This T cell receptor (beta chain) originates from a study of response to subunit inactivated influenza vaccine. Study outcomes and limitations: Few additional T cells are recruited per seasonal influenza vaccination, authors suggested.

TCRdb re-derived calls from the RT-PCR reads in MiXCR, one entry per CDR3 protein. This table has about 700,000 distinct CDR3 sequences, 11% to 15% appearing once. This clonotype has a count of ten or more. What it binds is not known. Germline trimming cut 2 bases from V and 3 bases from J; bases unmatched to any gene: 9. Germline V gene data show CDR1 as GTSNPN and CDR2 as SVGIG (reference sequence). This CDR3 contains 15 residues. V usage is TRBV30 and J usage is TRBJ2-5; 7 positions match TRBD1. This receptor was taken from a man aged 50-60 years who received an inactivated influenza vaccine. Sample: PBMCs from blood, taken about 14 days before vaccination. Written as DNA, the CDR3 is TGTGCCTGGAGTACCTCGGACAGGACAAAAGAGACCCAGTACTTC. Translated, it gives CAWSTSDRTKETQYF.